This is a list of T cell receptor beta chains from one sample in a study of T cell responses to AZD1222 COVID-19 vaccine. Some clones are missing from TCRdb's copy, which holds only in-frame ones; the method was immunoSEQ multiplex PCR. The sample lists 150,000 or so clones, approximately 89% occurring once. The sample in question was peripheral blood, obtained on day 0 of AZD1222 vaccination. The receptors originated from an adult in good health. The conserved cysteine and the conserved F or W are not part of the CDR3 here. The order of the fields is clone size, V gene, J gene, CDR3 protein. Part of the rows lack a size; the others show once, few, many or a class for expanded clones.

NA	TRBV25-1	TRBJ2-2	ASSADRGFNTGELF
NA	TRBV11-2	TRBJ2-1	ASRPSGTSVYNEQF
NA	TRBV15	TRBJ2-7	ATSRGGRGAHEQY
NA	TRBV5-1	TRBJ1-5	ASSFTGGENQPQH
few	TRBV24-1	TRBJ2-3	ATSDPTRSTDTQY
NA	TRBV6-6	TRBJ2-4	ASSLTLAKNIQY
NA	TRBV19	TRBJ2-3	ASRPLSGASTDTQY
NA	TRBV10-3	TRBJ1-1	AIVATDDDGGEAF
NA	TRBV5-4	TRBJ2-7	ASSSLGEYEQY
NA	TRBV19	TRBJ1-5	AGSTGVNQPQH
NA	TRBV19	TRBJ1-3	ASTQGLNTIY
few	TRBV3-1/TRBV3-2	TRBJ1-5	ASSQAGDGQPQH
NA	TRBV15	TRBJ1-1	ATSRGIRGNTEAF
NA	TRBV5-1	TRBJ2-5	ASSPGTSGKGETQY
NA	TRBV18	TRBJ2-1	ASSQGGTYNEQF
NA	TRBV30	TRBJ2-1	AWDPGTNEQF
NA	TRBV7-9	TRBJ2-5	ASSFGQQETQY
NA	TRBV19	TRBJ2-3	ASTQGPGVGPSTDTQY
NA	TRBV2	TRBJ2-1	ASKEMANNEQF
NA	TRBV11-3	TRBJ2-5	ASSLGGSGQETQY
NA	TRBV7-9	TRBJ2-7	ASSSPGQGLHEQY
few	TRBV19	TRBJ1-5	ASSIARTGNQPQH
NA	TRBV14	TRBJ2-1	ASSRTMRQF
NA	TRBV11-2	TRBJ2-1	ASSLDSWQF